These T cell receptor beta chains were read from a single sample in a study of T cells in localized non-small cell lung cancer. Measured with immunoSEQ multiplex PCR; TCRdb has only the in-frame clones, and not every one. The table shows fewer than 40,000 clones, with under 90% occurring only once. The specimen was peripheral blood, collected before any cancer treatment. The source of these receptors is a male donor older than 55 with stage III lung adenocarcinoma. Both conserved end residues are part of each CDR3. A D gene is named only where the DNA matches it firmly. Clone size is not always given. Where it is, it says once, few, many or a class for expanded clones.

>TRBJ2-5|few|TRBV5-4|NA
TGTGCCAGCGGAACAGGGTCTGGAGAGACCCAGTACTTC
CASGTGSGETQYF
>TRBJ2-5|NA|TRBV11-2|NA
TGTGCCAGCAGCTTGACAGTGGGCGGGATTGGAGAGACCCAGTACTTC
CASSLTVGGIGETQYF
>TRBJ2-2|NA|TRBV19|NA
TGTGCCAGTAGTAGTCAGGGGAGCACCGGGGAGCTGTTTTTT
CASSSQGSTGELFF
>TRBJ1-2|few|TRBV7-9|TRBD1
TGTGCCAGCAGGCAGTCCGGGACAGGTTATGGCTACACCTTC
CASRQSGTGYGYTF
>TRBJ2-5|NA|TRBV18|NA
TGTGCCAGCTCACCTGGTAGACAGCAATACCAAGAGACCCAGTACTTC
CASSPGRQQYQETQYF
>TRBJ1-5|NA|TRBV5-6|NA
TGTGCCAGCAGCTCGGGACCGACGGTAAATCAGCCCCAGCATTTT
CASSSGPTVNQPQHF
>TRBJ1-5|NA|TRBV4-1|NA
TGCGCCAGCAGCCAAGAGGCAGGGAGGCGCAATCAGCCCCAGCATTTT
CASSQEAGRRNQPQHF
>TRBJ1-1|NA|TRBV16|NA
TGTGCCAGCAGCCAATCAAAGGGGCTCTTAGTCACTGAAGCTTTCTTT
CASSQSKGLLVTEAFF
>TRBJ1-2|NA|TRBV13|TRBD1
TGTGCCAGCAGCTTAGGGGGGACAGGGGCTCTATCATATGGCTACACCTTC
CASSLGGTGALSYGYTF
>TRBJ2-2|NA|TRBV10-3|NA
TGTGCCATCAGTGAGTCGCAGGGCCCGGGGGAGCTGTTTTTT
CAISESQGPGELFF
>TRBJ1-1|NA|TRBV12-5|TRBD1
TGTGCTAGTGGTCGGGAAGAGGGGGCGCAAGCTTTCTTT
CASGREEGAQAFF
>TRBJ1-2|NA|TRBV5-1|NA
TGCGCCAGCTGGGGCTCAGGGTCCCACTATGGCTACACCTTC
CASWGSGSHYGYTF
>TRBJ2-7|few|TRBV19|NA
TGTGCCAGTAGTATAGGCGACGGAGCGTCCTACGAGCAGTACTTC
CASSIGDGASYEQYF
>TRBJ2-3|NA|TRBV19|NA
TGTGCCAGTAGCGCCGTGGGGGGCACAGATACGCAGTATTTT
CASSAVGGTDTQYF
>TRBJ1-1|NA|TRBV28|NA
TGTGCCAGCAGTTTAACGCAGAACACTGAAGCTTTCTTT
CASSLTQNTEAFF
>TRBJ2-2|once|TRBV2|TRBD2
TGTGCCACCCGGGGGGGTGCCAGGACCAACACCGGGGAGCTGTTTTTT
CATRGGARTNTGELFF
>TRBJ2-7|medium-sized|TRBV6-5|NA
TGTGCCAGCAGACGCACCGGGACCGTCGGCGAGCAGTACTTC
CASRRTGTVGEQYF
>TRBJ2-5|NA|TRBV10-3|TRBD2
TGTGCCATCAGCGGGACTATGAGTGAGACCCAGTACTTC
CAISGTMSETQYF
>TRBJ2-3|once|TRBV9|TRBD1
TGTGCCAGCAGCGCGGGACAGGGGTTCACAGATACGCAGTATTTT
CASSAGQGFTDTQYF
>TRBJ1-2|NA|TRBV16|NA
TGTGCCAGCAGCCAATCGGTGCGACAGGCCTACTATGGCTACACCTTC
CASSQSVRQAYYGYTF
>TRBJ1-2|NA|TRBV2|TRBD1
TGTGCCAGCAGTGACCAGGGGGACTATGGCTACACCTTC
CASSDQGDYGYTF
>TRBJ1-6|NA|TRBV18|NA
TGTGCCAGCTCACCGCTACAGGGAGATTCACCCCTCCACTTT
CASSPLQGDSPLHF
>TRBJ2-5|NA|TRBV7-8|NA
TGTGCCAGCAGCTTAGAGGGCAGAGTAGAGACCCAGTACTTC
CASSLEGRVETQYF
>TRBJ1-2|NA|TRBV18|TRBD1
TGTGCCAGCTCACCAGGACAGGGGAATAACTATGGCTACACCTTC
CASSPGQGNNYGYTF